Following are 30 T cell receptor beta chains from one sample sequenced in a study of cytomegalovirus exposure and HLA in healthy donors (dated by TCRdb to about 2017). Preparation of the library involved the immunoSEQ multiplex PCR assay. For the multiplex PCR, a mixture combining 60 forward primers for TCR Vbeta segments and 13 reverse primers for TCR Jbeta segments was used. In its TCRdb copy, this immuneACCESS table keeps in-frame sequences only and misses some clones. Where compared with another copy, unresolved V genes explain less than half of these, and the others have no known cause. The sample table holds some 150,000 clones, of which roughly 81% were seen once. The ten largest clonotypes hold 2% to 2.5% of the sample. Sequenced input: PBMCs. All receptors derive from a young woman in good health and CMV-seronegative.

This clone occurred a few times. The rearrangement joins TRBV28 to TRBJ1-6, with no clear D. The CDR3 is made up of 14 amino acids. Per germline, CDR1 MDHEN and CDR2 SYDVKM. Trimming took off 6 bases at V and 9 bases at J, with 15 bases between the two ends. The DNA of the CDR3 is TGTGCCAGCAGACCCCGCAACCGGAGTTCACCCCTCCACTTT. Protein: CASRPRNRSSPLHF.

The rearrangement links TRBV4-3 to TRBJ2-7, with unresolved D. CDR1 is LGHNA, CDR2 YSLEER, per germline. The CDR3 runs 15 residues. V lost 0 bases and J 1 base, leaving 10 bases between the germline ends. CDR3 in amino acids: CASSQEYFDSYEQYF. The CDR3 DNA reads TGCGCCAGCAGCCAAGAATACTTCGATTCCTACGAGCAGTACTTC.

CDR3 loop: CASSLGSLGGVYEQYF. CDR3 nucleotides: TGTGCCAGCAGCTTAGGATCGCTAGGAGGGGTCTACGAGCAGTACTTC. This rearrangement joins TRBV11-2 to TRBJ2-7; TRBD2 is a possible D gene (6 bases). Germline CDR1 and CDR2: SGHAT and FQNNGV. The CDR3 spans 16 residues. V shed 1 base and J shed 3 bases, with 16 bases lying between them.

This chain links TRBV6-5 with TRBJ2-5; D is unclear. Germline lookup yields CDR1 MNHEY and CDR2 SVGAGI. The V end lost 3 bases, the J end lost 4 bases, and 12 bases lay between the germline ends. The CDR3 has 14 residues. The chain's CDR3 is CASSYLGVGETQYF. The CDR3 DNA reads TGTGCCAGCAGTTATCTTGGAGTGGGAGAGACCCAGTACTTC.

Details on this clone: Other DNA sequences in the sample encode the same CDR3. The CDR3 here is CASSIPGQGYEQYF. CDR3 bases: TGTGCCAGCAGTATTCCGGGACAGGGCTACGAGCAGTACTTC. The gene calls are TRBV7-2 and TRBJ2-7; 9 bases agree with TRBD1. The CDR3 runs to 14 residues. Per the germline V gene, CDR1 is SGHTA and CDR2 is FQGNSA. Unmatched junction bases numbered 6, after V lost 6 bases and J lost 3 bases.

The DNA of the CDR3 is TGTGCCAGCAGCGTTACAGGGGGAAGAGATGGCTACACCTTC. Translating it yields CASSVTGGRDGYTF. The chain uses TRBV2 and TRBJ1-2, with 8 positions matching TRBD1. V shed 6 bases and J 6 bases; nucleotides not matched to a gene: 9. Germline lookup yields CDR1 SNHLY and CDR2 FYNNEI. The CDR3 has 14 amino acids.

This clone was seen a single time. The chain has TRBV7-8 and TRBJ2-7; D may be TRBD1 (5 bases). V lost 7 bases, J lost 2 bases, and 15 bases lay in between. Per germline, CDR1 SGHVS and CDR2 FQNEAQ. The CDR3 consists of 14 residues. The CDR3 region has the DNA TGTGCCAGCACCAAATGGGGCAGAACCTACGAGCAGTACTTC. Translated, it gives CASTKWGRTYEQYF.

V is TRBV2 and J is TRBJ2-5; perhaps TRBD2 as D (5 bases). V was shortened by 9 bases and J by 2 bases, with 13 bases between the two germline ends. Germline CDR1 SNHLY, CDR2 FYNNEI. The CDR3 totals 13 residues. CDR3 in DNA: TGTGCCAGTGGGCCTACTAGACAAGAGACCCAGTACTTC. Its translation: CASGPTRQETQYF.

This rearrangement joins TRBV7-9 to TRBJ2-7, with D perhaps TRBD2 (6 bases). The V and J ends lost 3 bases and 1 base respectively, with 19 bases between them. The V gene's germline CDR1 is SEHNR and CDR2 FQNEAQ (reference sequence). The CDR3 extends over 17 amino acids. The CDR3 coding sequence is TGTGCCAGCAGCTTGGGGGGTAGGAGCGGAGGTTCCTACGAGCAGTACTTC. Translated: CASSLGGRSGGSYEQYF.

This chain connects TRBV27 to TRBJ1-5, with 10 bases aligning to TRBD1. The CDR3 contains 15 residues. The V gene end was trimmed by 6 bases and the J gene end by 9 bases; junction bases not matched to a gene: 11. Germline CDR1 and CDR2: MNHEY and SMNVEV (reference sequence). The CDR3 region has the DNA TGTGCCAGCAGCCCAAGGGACAGGGGAATGGGGCCCCAGCATTTT. Translating it yields CASSPRDRGMGPQHF.

The chain has TRBV5-1 and TRBJ2-1; TRBD2 might be the D (6 bases). The CDR3 runs 13 residues. V lost 8 bases and J lost 4, with 13 bases in between. CDR1 is SGHRS, CDR2 YFSETQ, per germline. CDR3 bases: TGCGCCAGTTACCGGGACTCTTACAATGAGCAGTTCTTC. Translation gives CASYRDSYNEQFF. Together with reference TRBV5-1 and TRBJ2-1, the CDR3 gives the full variable domain: KAGVTQTPRYLIKTRGQQVTLSCSPISGHRSVSWYQQTPGQGLQFLFEYFSETQRNKGNFPGRFSGRQFSNSRSEMNVSTLELGDSALYLCASYRDSYNEQFFGPGTRLTVL.

The genes are TRBV11-2 and TRBJ2-5; 10 bases align to TRBD2. CDR3 length: 15 residues. The ends lost 6 bases at V and 1 base at J; junction bases unmatched: 5. Germline lookup yields CDR1 SGHAT and CDR2 FQNNGV. CDR3 nucleotide sequence: TGTGCCAGCAGGAAACTAGCGGGGAGCCAAGAGACCCAGTACTTC. Protein sequence: CASRKLAGSQETQYF.

This chain's CDR3 is CASSLAGVPEAFF. DNA for the CDR3: TGTGCCAGCAGCTTGGCGGGGGTCCCTGAAGCTTTCTTT. The chain employs TRBV5-4 and TRBJ1-1, with TRBD1 as a possible D gene (5 bases). The CDR3 has 13 residues. V gave up 0 bases and J gave up 6 bases, with 9 bases separating them. From germline, CDR1 is SGHNT and CDR2 YYREEE (reference sequence).

V gene TRBV19 combines with J gene TRBJ1-1; D unresolved. Germline lookup yields CDR1 LNHDA and CDR2 SQIVND (reference sequence). The CDR3 is 15 amino acids. Deletions cut 3 bases from V and 4 bases from J, with 15 bases between. The DNA of the CDR3 is TGTGCCAGTAGTATGGTAGATTTGCTGAGCACTGAAGCTTTCTTT. The encoded protein is CASSMVDLLSTEAFF.

The chain carries TRBV9 and TRBJ2-1; D perhaps matches TRBD2 (6 bases). Trimming left V 1 base short and J 1 base short, with 9 bases between. This CDR3 has 15 residues. Germline-derived CDR1 and CDR2 are SGDLS and YYNGEE. This CDR3 reads CASSVQDYSYNEQFF. Here the CDR3 DNA reads TGTGCCAGCAGCGTACAGGACTATTCCTACAATGAGCAGTTCTTC. The variable domain in full, with the rest retrieved from reference TRBV9 and TRBJ2-1, is DSGVTQTPKHLITATGQRVTLRCSPRSGDLSVYWYQQSLDQGLQFLIQYYNGEERAKGNILERFSAQQFPDLHSELNLSSLELGDSALYFCASSVQDYSYNEQFFGPGTRLTVL.

V gene TRBV11-3 combines with J gene TRBJ2-5; D is possibly TRBD2 (6 bases). The J call may be incorrect, as the DNA end agrees better with TRBJ2-7. Germline V gives CDR1 SGHNT, CDR2 YENEEA. There are 15 residues in the CDR3. The CDR3 region has the DNA TGTGCCAGCAGCTTAGGGGACTCTTCCTCCTACGAGCAGTACTTC. Residues: CASSLGDSSSYEQYF.

V gene TRBV28 combines with J gene TRBJ2-7, with D unresolved. The CDR3 extends over 11 amino acids. V lost 5 bases and J lost 6, with 8 bases in between. In germline, CDR1 is MDHEN, CDR2 SYDVKM. CDR3 sequence reads: CASSPSGEQYF. The CDR3 region has the DNA TGTGCCAGCAGTCCCTCGGGCGAGCAGTACTTC.

The rearrangement uses TRBV9 and TRBJ2-5; D is perhaps TRBD2 (6 bases). Germline CDR1 and CDR2: SGDLS and YYNGEE. CDR3 length: 15 amino acids. With 0 bases removed from V and 5 bases from J, the gap between germline ends came to 14 bases. This CDR3 is CASSVEDSGGETQYF. The CDR3 nucleotides are TGTGCCAGCAGCGTAGAGGATAGCGGAGGGGAGACCCAGTACTTC.

The chain employs TRBV5-4 and TRBJ2-3; 8 bases agree with TRBD2. The CDR3 is made up of 16 amino acids. Germline CDR1 is SGHNT and CDR2 is YYREEE (reference sequence). J lost 1 base, V lost 3 bases, and 7 bases had no gene match. CDR3 nucleotides: TGTGCCAGCAGCTCAGCTCGGGGGGGCCGCACAGATACGCAGTATTTT. Protein sequence: CASSSARGGRTDTQYF.

This sequence joins TRBV18 and TRBJ2-2; D not certain. The V gene lost 3 bases and the J gene lost 4 bases, with 9 bases spanning the gap. The CDR3 extends over 14 amino acids. From germline, CDR1 is KGHSH and CDR2 LQKENI. The CDR3 sequence is CASSPNIRTGELFF. In DNA, the CDR3 is TGTGCCAGCTCACCCAACATTCGCACCGGGGAGCTGTTTTTT.

The chain recombines TRBV19 with TRBJ1-6, with TRBD1 as a possible D gene (5 bases). Germline CDR1 is LNHDA and CDR2 is SQIVND (reference sequence). This CDR3 comprises 13 residues. The V and J ends lost 4 bases and 10 bases respectively, with 11 bases between them. CDR3: CASSSGGGSPLHF. CDR3 bases: TGTGCCAGTAGTAGCGGGGGTGGATCACCCCTCCACTTT.

In this sample, this clone turned up once. The chain is built from TRBV5-1 and TRBJ2-3; 10 nucleotides align to TRBD2. This CDR3 comprises 17 residues. Germline V gives CDR1 SGHRS, CDR2 YFSETQ. After removal of 1 base from V and 4 bases from J, the junction contained 9 bases not matched to a gene. CDR3 bases: TGCGCCAGCAGCTTGAGGATGAGCGGGGGGGCGGCAGATACGCAGTATTTT. Translation: CASSLRMSGGAADTQYF.

CDR3 sequence reads: CASSFAGAVGGGYTF. The DNA for the CDR3 is TGTGCCAGCAGCTTTGCCGGGGCCGTCGGAGGGGGCTACACCTTC. The chain uses TRBV7-9 and TRBJ1-2; tentative D call: TRBD1 (5 bases). The CDR3 covers 15 residues. V lost 3 bases to trimming and J lost 8 bases, with 19 bases between them. Per the germline V gene, CDR1 is SEHNR and CDR2 is FQNEAQ (reference sequence).

The chain recombines TRBV6-4 with TRBJ1-1, with D perhaps matching TRBD1 (5 bases). The germline CDR1 and CDR2 sequences are MRHNA and SNTAGT. V lost 6 bases and J lost 2, with 10 bases in between. The CDR3 sequence is 13 residues long. CDR3 region: CASRRQTNTEAFF. As DNA, the CDR3 is TGTGCCAGCAGACGACAGACAAACACTGAAGCTTTCTTT.

This chain links TRBV18 with TRBJ1-3, with D unclear. The CDR3 length is 15 residues. Germline CDR1 reads KGHSH; CDR2 reads LQKENI. The germline V and J ends were trimmed by 3 bases and 1 base, with 10 bases remaining between them. CDR3 residues: CASSPEGSSGNTIYF. The DNA for the CDR3 is TGTGCCAGCTCACCGGAGGGATCTTCTGGAAACACCATATATTTT. The variable domain in full, with the rest retrieved from reference TRBV18 and TRBJ1-3, is NAGVMQNPRHLVRRRGQEARLRCSPMKGHSHVYWYRQLPEEGLKFMVYLQKENIIDESGMPKERFSAEFPKEGPSILRIQQVVRGDSAAYFCASSPEGSSGNTIYFGEGSWLTVV.

This rearrangement joins TRBV7-2 to TRBJ2-5; D is unresolved. Germline assignment: CDR1 SGHTA and CDR2 FQGNSA. V was trimmed by 1 base and J by 5 bases, leaving 5 bases between them. The CDR3 sequence is 12 residues long. The CDR3 sequence: CASSLVRETQYF. The CDR3 DNA is TGTGCCAGCAGCTTAGTGAGGGAGACCCAGTACTTC.

Comment on this clone: This sample includes further DNA sequences coding for the same CDR3. The chain employs TRBV4-1 and TRBJ2-7; 7 bases match TRBD2. This CDR3 has 17 residues. Germline V lookup: CDR1 MGHRA, CDR2 YSYEKL. Trimming at V came to 4 bases and at J to 8 bases, leaving 20 bases not matched to a gene. DNA of the CDR3: TGCGCCAGCAGCCGCGCGAACCCCCCTGCGGGGGATAGAAAGCAGTACTTC. Protein: CASSRANPPAGDRKQYF.

The genes are TRBV7-2 and TRBJ1-2, with D unclear. CDR1 is SGHTA and CDR2 is FQGNSA in the germline V gene. V shed 3 bases and J shed 4 bases, with 9 bases lying between them. The CDR3 contains 13 residues. CDR3 region: CASSLGSSYGYTF. CDR3 DNA sequence: TGTGCCAGCAGCTTGGGCAGCTCCTATGGCTACACCTTC.

This clone is a singleton in its sample. The chain uses TRBV6-5 and TRBJ1-2; possible D gene TRBD1, 6 bases. V shed 6 bases and J shed 8 bases, with 22 bases lying between them. The CDR3 is 15 residues long. Germline V lookup: CDR1 MNHEY, CDR2 SVGAGI. The CDR3 coding sequence is TGTGCCAGCAGGTCCGGGACAAAAGTTTACTGGGGCTACACCTTC. Protein: CASRSGTKVYWGYTF.

The J gene is TRBJ1-2, the V gene TRBV29-1; D is perhaps TRBD1 (5 bases). Trimming cost V 3 bases and J 1 base, with 9 bases left between them. This CDR3 has 13 residues. Germline lookup yields CDR1 SQVTM and CDR2 ANQGSEA. The CDR3 protein is CSVEWGDNYGYTF. In DNA form, the CDR3 reads TGCAGCGTTGAGTGGGGCGATAACTATGGCTACACCTTC. The variable domain in full, completed from reference TRBV29-1 and TRBJ1-2, reads SAVISQKPSRDICQRGTSLTIQCQVDSQVTMMFWYRQQPGQSLTLIATANQGSEATYESGFVIDKFPISRPNLTFSTLTVSNMSPEDSSIYLCSVEWGDNYGYTFGSGTRLTVV.